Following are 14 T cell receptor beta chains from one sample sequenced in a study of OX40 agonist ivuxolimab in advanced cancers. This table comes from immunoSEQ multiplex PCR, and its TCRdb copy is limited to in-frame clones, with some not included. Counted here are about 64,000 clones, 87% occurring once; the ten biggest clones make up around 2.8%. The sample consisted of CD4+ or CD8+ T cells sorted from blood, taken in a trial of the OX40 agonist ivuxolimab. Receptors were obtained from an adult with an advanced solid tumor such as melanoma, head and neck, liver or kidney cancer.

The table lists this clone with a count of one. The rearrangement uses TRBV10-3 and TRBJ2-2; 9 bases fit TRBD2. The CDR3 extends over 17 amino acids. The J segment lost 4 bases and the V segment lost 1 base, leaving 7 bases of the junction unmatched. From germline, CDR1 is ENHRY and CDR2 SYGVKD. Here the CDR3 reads CAISEFGLAGSTGELFF. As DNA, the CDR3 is TGTGCCATCAGTGAGTTTGGTCTAGCGGGATCCACCGGGGAGCTGTTTTTT.

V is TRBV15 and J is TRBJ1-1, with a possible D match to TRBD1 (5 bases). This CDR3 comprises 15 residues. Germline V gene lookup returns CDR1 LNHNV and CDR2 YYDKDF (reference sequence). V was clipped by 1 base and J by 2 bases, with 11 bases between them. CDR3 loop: CATSRGVGVNTEAFF. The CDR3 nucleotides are TGTGCCACCAGCAGAGGGGTAGGGGTTAACACTGAAGCTTTCTTT.

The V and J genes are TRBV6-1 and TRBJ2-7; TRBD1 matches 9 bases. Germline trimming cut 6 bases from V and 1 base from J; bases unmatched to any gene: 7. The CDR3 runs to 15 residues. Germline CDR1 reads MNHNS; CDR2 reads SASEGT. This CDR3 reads CASRVTGTGSYEQYF. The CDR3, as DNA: TGTGCCAGCAGAGTTACCGGGACAGGGTCCTACGAGCAGTACTTC.

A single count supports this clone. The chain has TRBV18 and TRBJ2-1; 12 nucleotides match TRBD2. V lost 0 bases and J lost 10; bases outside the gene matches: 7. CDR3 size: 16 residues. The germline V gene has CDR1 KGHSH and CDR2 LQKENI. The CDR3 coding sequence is TGTGCCAGCTCACCACCGGGACTAGCGGGCCCCAGCGAGCAGTTCTTC. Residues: CASSPPGLAGPSEQFF.

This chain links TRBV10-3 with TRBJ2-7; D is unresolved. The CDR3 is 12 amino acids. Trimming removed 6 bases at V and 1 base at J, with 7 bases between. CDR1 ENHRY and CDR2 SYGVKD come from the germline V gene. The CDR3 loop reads CAIRGWSYEQYF. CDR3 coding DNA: TGTGCCATCAGGGGGTGGTCCTACGAGCAGTACTTC.

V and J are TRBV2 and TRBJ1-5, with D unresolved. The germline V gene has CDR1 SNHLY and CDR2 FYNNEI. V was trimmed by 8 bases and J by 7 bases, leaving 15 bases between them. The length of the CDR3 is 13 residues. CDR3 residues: CASGPDLEQPQHF. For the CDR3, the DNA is TGTGCCAGCGGTCCCGATCTCGAACAGCCCCAGCATTTT.

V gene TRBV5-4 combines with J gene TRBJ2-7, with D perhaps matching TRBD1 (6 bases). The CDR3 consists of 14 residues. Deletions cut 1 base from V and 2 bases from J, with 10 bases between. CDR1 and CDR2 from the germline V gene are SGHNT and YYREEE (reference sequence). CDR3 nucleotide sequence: TGTGCCAGCAGCTTGACAGGGACGACCTACGAGCAGTACTTC. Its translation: CASSLTGTTYEQYF.

CDR3 sequence reads: CAIRPGGWGSTDTQYF. Here the CDR3 DNA reads TGTGCCATCAGGCCCGGGGGGTGGGGTAGCACAGATACGCAGTATTTT. V usage is TRBV10-3 and J usage is TRBJ2-3; 7 bases align to TRBD2. The germline gives CDR1 ENHRY, CDR2 SYGVKD. The CDR3 has 16 residues. Trimming took 6 bases from V and 0 from J; bases not matched to a gene: 9.

The chain's CDR3 is CASSLPGVWSLHF. The DNA of the CDR3 is TGTGCCAGCAGTTTACCGGGGGTTTGGTCCCTCCACTTT. V is TRBV27 and J is TRBJ1-6; tentatively, D is TRBD1 (5 bases). The CDR3 spans 13 residues. CDR1 MNHEY and CDR2 SMNVEV come from the germline V gene (reference sequence). Trimming took off 2 bases at V and 14 bases at J, with 13 bases between the two ends.

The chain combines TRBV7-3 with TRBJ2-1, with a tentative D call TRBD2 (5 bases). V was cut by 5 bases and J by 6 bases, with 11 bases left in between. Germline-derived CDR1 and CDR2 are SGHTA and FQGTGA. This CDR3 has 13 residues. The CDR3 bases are TGTGCCAGCAGCCCGTACACTAGCAATGAGCAGTTCTTC. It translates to CASSPYTSNEQFF.

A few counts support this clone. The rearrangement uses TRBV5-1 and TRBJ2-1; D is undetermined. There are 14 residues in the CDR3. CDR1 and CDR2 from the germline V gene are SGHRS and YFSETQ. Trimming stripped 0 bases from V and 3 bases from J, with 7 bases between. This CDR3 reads CASSLDSFYNEQFF. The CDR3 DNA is TGCGCCAGCAGCTTGGACTCGTTCTACAATGAGCAGTTCTTC.

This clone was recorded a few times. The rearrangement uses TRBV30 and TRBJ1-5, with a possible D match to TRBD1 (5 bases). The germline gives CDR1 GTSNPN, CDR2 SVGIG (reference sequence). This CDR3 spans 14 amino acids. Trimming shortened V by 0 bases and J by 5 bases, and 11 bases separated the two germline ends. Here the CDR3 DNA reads TGTGCCTGGAGTGTATTGTCGGGGGATCAGCCCCAGCATTTT. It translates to CAWSVLSGDQPQHF.

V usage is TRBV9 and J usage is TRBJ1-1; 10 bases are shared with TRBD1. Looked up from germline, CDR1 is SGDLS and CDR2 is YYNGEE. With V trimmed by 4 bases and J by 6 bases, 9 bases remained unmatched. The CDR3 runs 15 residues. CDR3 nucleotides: TGTGCCAGCAGCCCTCACGGACAGGGGGAGGCTGAAGCTTTCTTT. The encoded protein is CASSPHGQGEAEAFF.

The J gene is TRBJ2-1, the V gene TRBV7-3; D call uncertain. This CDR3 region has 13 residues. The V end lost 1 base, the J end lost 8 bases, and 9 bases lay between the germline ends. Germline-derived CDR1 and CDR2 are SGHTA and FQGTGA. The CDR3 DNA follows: TGTGCCAGCAGCTTAAATGACGTCCATGAGCAGTTCTTC. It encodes CASSLNDVHEQFF.